These T cell receptor beta chains were read from a single sample in a study of CD8 T cells in Susac syndrome. TCRdb fed the immunoSEQ multiplex PCR reads into MiXCR, producing one record per CDR3 protein. The top ten hold about 0.071% of the sample, which has approximately 230,000 distinct CDR3 sequences, 80% to 95% seen once. The sequencing input was CD4+ T cells from PBMCs. The receptors were gathered from a human donor with multiple sclerosis. CDR3s include the opening cysteine and the closing phenylalanine or tryptophan. The D gene is left open where the match is weak. Expanded clones get a size class; other rows say once, few or many, or leave the size out.

V gene: TRBV19; clone size: -; D gene: -; J gene: TRBJ2-2; CDR3 protein: CASSAGTLNTGELFF; CDR3 DNA: TGTGCCAGTAGTGCCGGGACACTGAACACCGGGGAGCTGTTTTTT
V gene: TRBV6-6; clone size: few; D gene: -; J gene: TRBJ2-7; CDR3 protein: CASTLGGEQYF; CDR3 DNA: TGTGCCAGCACCTTGGGAGGTGAGCAGTACTTC
V gene: TRBV3-1; clone size: -; D gene: -; J gene: TRBJ2-6; CDR3 protein: CASSLFGANVLTF; CDR3 DNA: TGTGCCAGCAGCCTCTTTGGGGCCAACGTCCTGACTTTC
V gene: TRBV3-1; clone size: -; D gene: -; J gene: TRBJ2-3; CDR3 protein: CASSHSRGEDTQYF; CDR3 DNA: TGTGCCAGCAGCCACTCCAGGGGGGAAGATACGCAGTATTTT
V gene: TRBV5-1; clone size: once; D gene: TRBD2; J gene: TRBJ2-3; CDR3 protein: CASSLPSGRSDTQYF; CDR3 DNA: TGCGCCAGCAGCTTGCCTAGCGGGAGATCAGATACGCAGTATTTT
V gene: TRBV25-1; clone size: -; D gene: -; J gene: TRBJ2-5; CDR3 protein: CASSDLGQTGTQYF; CDR3 DNA: TGTGCCAGCAGTGATCTGGGGCAAACGGGGACCCAGTACTTC
V gene: TRBV11-3; clone size: -; D gene: TRBD2; J gene: TRBJ2-7; CDR3 protein: CASSYGTSDTYEQYF; CDR3 DNA: TGTGCCAGCAGTTACGGGACTAGCGACACCTACGAGCAGTACTTC
V gene: TRBV6-2/TRBV6-3; clone size: -; D gene: -; J gene: TRBJ1-5; CDR3 protein: CASSYEGTKNQPQHF; CDR3 DNA: TGTGCCAGCAGTTACGAGGGGACAAAAAATCAGCCCCAGCATTTT
V gene: TRBV4-2; clone size: once; D gene: -; J gene: TRBJ2-3; CDR3 protein: CASSPTRVSTDTQYF; CDR3 DNA: TGTGCCAGCAGCCCCACGAGGGTGAGCACAGATACGCAGTATTTT
V gene: TRBV19; clone size: once; D gene: TRBD1; J gene: TRBJ1-2; CDR3 protein: CASSKSRTGQVNTF; CDR3 DNA: TGTGCCAGTAGTAAATCCAGGACAGGGCAAGTGAACACCTTC
V gene: TRBV29-1; clone size: few; D gene: -; J gene: TRBJ2-7; CDR3 protein: CSVALQGYEQYF; CDR3 DNA: TGCAGCGTTGCTTTGCAGGGCTACGAGCAGTACTTC
V gene: TRBV29-1; clone size: -; D gene: -; J gene: TRBJ2-5; CDR3 protein: CSAGEGGETQYF; CDR3 DNA: TGCAGCGCTGGGGAGGGGGGGGAGACCCAGTACTTC
V gene: TRBV10-3; clone size: -; D gene: TRBD1; J gene: TRBJ1-2; CDR3 protein: CAISPDRADKVGYTF; CDR3 DNA: TGTGCCATCAGCCCGGACAGGGCGGACAAAGTAGGCTACACCTTC
V gene: TRBV11-3; clone size: -; D gene: -; J gene: TRBJ1-2; CDR3 protein: CASSLMTGLDYGYTF; CDR3 DNA: TGTGCCAGCAGCTTGATGACAGGTCTAGACTATGGCTACACCTTC
V gene: TRBV11-3; clone size: -; D gene: -; J gene: TRBJ2-1; CDR3 protein: CASSTSYEQFF; CDR3 DNA: TGTGCCAGCAGCACTAGCTATGAGCAGTTCTTC
V gene: TRBV29-1; clone size: few; D gene: -; J gene: TRBJ2-7; CDR3 protein: CSVQDRREQYF; CDR3 DNA: TGCAGCGTACAGGATCGGAGGGAGCAGTACTTC
V gene: TRBV12-3/TRBV12-4; clone size: -; D gene: -; J gene: TRBJ2-7; CDR3 protein: CASSGASANYEQYF; CDR3 DNA: TGTGCCAGCAGTGGGGCCTCCGCGAATTACGAGCAGTACTTC
V gene: TRBV6-2/TRBV6-3; clone size: -; D gene: -; J gene: TRBJ1-2; CDR3 protein: CASSYSPLVARTYGYTF; CDR3 DNA: TGTGCCAGCAGTTACTCTCCCTTGGTGGCCAGAACCTATGGCTACACCTTC
V gene: TRBV11-2; clone size: once; D gene: -; J gene: TRBJ2-2; CDR3 protein: CASSPSGRTNTGELFF; CDR3 DNA: TGTGCCAGCAGCCCCTCCGGCAGAACGAACACCGGGGAGCTGTTTTTT
V gene: TRBV25-1; clone size: -; D gene: -; J gene: TRBJ1-5; CDR3 protein: CASSENGGTQPQHF; CDR3 DNA: TGTGCCAGCAGTGAAAATGGGGGGACTCAGCCCCAGCATTTT
V gene: TRBV18; clone size: -; D gene: TRBD1; J gene: TRBJ2-1; CDR3 protein: CASSPGTAYNEQFF; CDR3 DNA: TGTGCCAGCTCACCTGGGACAGCCTACAATGAGCAGTTCTTC
V gene: TRBV15; clone size: -; D gene: -; J gene: TRBJ2-2; CDR3 protein: CATSRDYVNTGELFF; CDR3 DNA: TGTGCCACCAGCAGAGATTACGTTAACACCGGGGAGCTGTTTTTT
V gene: TRBV20-1; clone size: -; D gene: TRBD2; J gene: TRBJ2-5; CDR3 protein: CSARVNPGGTQYF; CDR3 DNA: TGCAGTGCTAGAGTAAACCCGGGGGGGACCCAGTACTTC
V gene: TRBV12-3/TRBV12-4; clone size: -; D gene: -; J gene: TRBJ2-3; CDR3 protein: CASSLTAVISTDTQYF; CDR3 DNA: TGTGCCAGCAGTTTGACGGCTGTGATTAGCACAGATACGCAGTATTTT
V gene: TRBV19; clone size: once; D gene: TRBD2; J gene: TRBJ2-1; CDR3 protein: CASSARGAFSYNEQFF; CDR3 DNA: TGTGCCAGTAGTGCGCGGGGGGCCTTCTCCTACAATGAGCAGTTCTTC
V gene: TRBV19; clone size: -; D gene: TRBD2; J gene: TRBJ2-1; CDR3 protein: CASTTTSGSIHEQFF; CDR3 DNA: TGTGCCAGTACCACGACTAGCGGGAGTATCCATGAGCAGTTCTTC